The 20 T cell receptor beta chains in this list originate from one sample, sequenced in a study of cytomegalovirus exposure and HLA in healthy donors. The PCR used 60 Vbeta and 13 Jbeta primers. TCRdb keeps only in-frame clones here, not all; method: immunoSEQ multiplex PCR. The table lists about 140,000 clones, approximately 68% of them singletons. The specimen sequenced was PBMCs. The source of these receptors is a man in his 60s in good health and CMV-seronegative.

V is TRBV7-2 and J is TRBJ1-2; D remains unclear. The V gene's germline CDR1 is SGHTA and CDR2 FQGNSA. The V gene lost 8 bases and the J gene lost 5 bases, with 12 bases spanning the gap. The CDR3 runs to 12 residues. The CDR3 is CASSKAEYGYTF. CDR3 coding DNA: TGTGCCAGCTCCAAAGCGGAGTATGGCTACACCTTC.

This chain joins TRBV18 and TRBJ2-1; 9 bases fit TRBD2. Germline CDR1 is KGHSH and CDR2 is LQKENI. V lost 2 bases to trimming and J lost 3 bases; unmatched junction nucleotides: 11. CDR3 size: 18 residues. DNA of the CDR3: TGTGCCAGCTCACCAAAAAGGCGGGAGGGCCGTAGCTACAATGAGCAGTTCTTC. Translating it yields CASSPKRREGRSYNEQFF.

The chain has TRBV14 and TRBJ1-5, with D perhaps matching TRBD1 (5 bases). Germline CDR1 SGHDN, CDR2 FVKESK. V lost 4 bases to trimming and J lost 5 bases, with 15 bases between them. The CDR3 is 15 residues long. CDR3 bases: TGTGCCAGCAGCCTAGGAGGGGCAGCCGATCAGCCCCAGCATTTT. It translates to CASSLGGAADQPQHF. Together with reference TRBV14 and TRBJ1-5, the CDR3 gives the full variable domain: EAGVTQFPSHSVIEKGQTVTLRCDPISGHDNLYWYRRVMGKEIKFLLHFVKESKQDESGMPNNRFLAERTGGTYSTLKVQPAELEDSGVYFCASSLGGAADQPQHFGDGTRLSIL.

The CDR3 loop reads CASSLGGVNQPQHF. In DNA form, the CDR3 reads TGTGCCAGCAGCCTTGGGGGGGTCAATCAGCCCCAGCATTTT. The chain carries TRBV7-2 and TRBJ1-5; D is perhaps TRBD1 (5 bases). This CDR3 is 14 amino acids long. V was pared by 5 bases and J by 3 bases, with 11 bases between. Germline V CDR1 and CDR2: SGHTA, FQGNSA. Supplemented by reference TRBV7-2 and TRBJ1-5, the full variable domain reads GAGVSQSPSNKVTEKGKDVELRCDPISGHTALYWYRQSLGQGLEFLIYFQGNSAPDKSGLPSDRFSAERTGGSVSTLTIQRTQQEDSAVYLCASSLGGVNQPQHFGDGTRLSIL.

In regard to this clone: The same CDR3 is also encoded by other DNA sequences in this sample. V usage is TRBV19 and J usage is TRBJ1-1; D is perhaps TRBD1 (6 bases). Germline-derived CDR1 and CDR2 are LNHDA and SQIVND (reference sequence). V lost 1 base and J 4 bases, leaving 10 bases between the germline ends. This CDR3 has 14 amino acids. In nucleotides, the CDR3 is TGTGCCAGTAGTATAGTACAGGGCGGCACTGAAGCTTTCTTT. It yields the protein CASSIVQGGTEAFF.

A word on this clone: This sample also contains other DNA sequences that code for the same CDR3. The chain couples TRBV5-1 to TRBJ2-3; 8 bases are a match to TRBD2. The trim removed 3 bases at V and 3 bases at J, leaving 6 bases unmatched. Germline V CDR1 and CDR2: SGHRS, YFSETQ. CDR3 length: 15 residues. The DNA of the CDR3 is TGCGCCAGCAGCTCTGCTAGCGGGTTGACAGATACGCAGTATTTT. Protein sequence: CASSSASGLTDTQYF.

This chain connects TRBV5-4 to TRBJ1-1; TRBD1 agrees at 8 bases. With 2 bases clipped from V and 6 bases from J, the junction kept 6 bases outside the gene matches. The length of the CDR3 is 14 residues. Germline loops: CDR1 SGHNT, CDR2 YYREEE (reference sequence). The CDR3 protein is CASSLTGQGAEAFF. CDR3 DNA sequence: TGTGCCAGCAGCTTAACAGGACAGGGCGCTGAAGCTTTCTTT.

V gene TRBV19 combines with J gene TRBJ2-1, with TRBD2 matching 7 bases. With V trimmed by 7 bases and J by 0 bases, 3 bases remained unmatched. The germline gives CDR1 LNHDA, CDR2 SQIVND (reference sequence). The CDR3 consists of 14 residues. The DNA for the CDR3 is TGTGCCAGTATGGGGGGGGTCTCCTACAATGAGCAGTTCTTC. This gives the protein CASMGGVSYNEQFF.

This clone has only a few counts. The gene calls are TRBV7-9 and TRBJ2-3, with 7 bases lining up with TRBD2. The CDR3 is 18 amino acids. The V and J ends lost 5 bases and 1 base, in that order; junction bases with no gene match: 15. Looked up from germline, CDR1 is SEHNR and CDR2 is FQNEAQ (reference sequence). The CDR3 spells CASSQGSGRLAGTDTQYF. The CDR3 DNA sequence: TGTGCCAGCAGCCAAGGGTCCGGGAGGCTAGCGGGCACAGATACGCAGTATTTT.

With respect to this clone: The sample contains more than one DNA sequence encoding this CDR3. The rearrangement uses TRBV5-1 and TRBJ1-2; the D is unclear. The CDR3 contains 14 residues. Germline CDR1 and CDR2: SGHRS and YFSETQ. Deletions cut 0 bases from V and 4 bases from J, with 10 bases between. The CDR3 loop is CASSLEGEVYGYTF. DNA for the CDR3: TGCGCCAGCAGCTTGGAGGGAGAAGTCTATGGCTACACCTTC.

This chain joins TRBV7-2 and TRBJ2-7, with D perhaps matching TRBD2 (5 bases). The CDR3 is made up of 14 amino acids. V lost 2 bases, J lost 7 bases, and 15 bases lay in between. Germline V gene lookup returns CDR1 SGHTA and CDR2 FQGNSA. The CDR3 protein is CASSLLDSSEEQYF. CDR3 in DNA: TGTGCCAGCAGCTTATTGGACTCCTCTGAAGAGCAGTACTTC.

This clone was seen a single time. CDR3 in DNA: TGTGCCAGCAGCGTTACCGGGGCAGGGGGGATCAACTATGGCTACACCTTC. Translated, it gives CASSVTGAGGINYGYTF. This chain links TRBV9 with TRBJ1-2; 7 bases fit TRBD1. CDR3 length equals 17 residues. The V and J ends lost 2 bases and 2 bases, in that order; junction bases with no gene match: 12. Germline CDR1 and CDR2: SGDLS and YYNGEE.

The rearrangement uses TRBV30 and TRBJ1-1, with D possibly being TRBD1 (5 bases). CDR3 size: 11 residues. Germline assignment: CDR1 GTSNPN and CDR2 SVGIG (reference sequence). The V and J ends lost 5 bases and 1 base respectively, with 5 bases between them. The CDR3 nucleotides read TGTGCCTGGCAGGGGAACACTGAAGCTTTCTTT. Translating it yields CAWQGNTEAFF.

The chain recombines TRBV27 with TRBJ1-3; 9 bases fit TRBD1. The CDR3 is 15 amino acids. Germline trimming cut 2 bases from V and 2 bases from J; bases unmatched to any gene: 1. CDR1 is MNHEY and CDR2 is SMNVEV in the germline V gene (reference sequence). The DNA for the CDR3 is TGTGCCAGCAGTTTAACAGGGGGCGCTGGAAACACCATATATTTT. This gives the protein CASSLTGGAGNTIYF.

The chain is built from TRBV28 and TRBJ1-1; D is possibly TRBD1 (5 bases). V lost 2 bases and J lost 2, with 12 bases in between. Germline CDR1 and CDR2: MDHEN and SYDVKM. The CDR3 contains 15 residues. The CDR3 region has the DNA TGTGCCAGCAGTTTAAGGGGAGGGTACAACACTGAAGCTTTCTTT. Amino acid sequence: CASSLRGGYNTEAFF.

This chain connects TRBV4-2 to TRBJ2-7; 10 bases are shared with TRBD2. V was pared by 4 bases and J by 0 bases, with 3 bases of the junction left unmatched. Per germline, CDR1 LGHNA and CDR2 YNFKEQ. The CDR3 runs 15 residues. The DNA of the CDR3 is TGTGCCAGCAGCCCAGCTAGCGGGGGCTCCTACGAGCAGTACTTC. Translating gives CASSPASGGSYEQYF.

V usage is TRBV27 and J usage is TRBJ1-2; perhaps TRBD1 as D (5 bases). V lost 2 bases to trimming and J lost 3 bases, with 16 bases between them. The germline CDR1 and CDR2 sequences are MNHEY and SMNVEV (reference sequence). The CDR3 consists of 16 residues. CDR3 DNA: TGTGCCAGCAGTTTACGGATTGGGGGGTTCGACTATGGCTACACCTTC. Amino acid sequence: CASSLRIGGFDYGYTF.

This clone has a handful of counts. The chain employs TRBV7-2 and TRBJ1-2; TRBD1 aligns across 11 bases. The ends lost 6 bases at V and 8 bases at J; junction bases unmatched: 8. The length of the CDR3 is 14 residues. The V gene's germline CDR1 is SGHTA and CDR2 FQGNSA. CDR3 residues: CASRDGQGALGYTF. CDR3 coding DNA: TGTGCCAGCAGAGACGGACAGGGGGCTTTAGGCTACACCTTC.

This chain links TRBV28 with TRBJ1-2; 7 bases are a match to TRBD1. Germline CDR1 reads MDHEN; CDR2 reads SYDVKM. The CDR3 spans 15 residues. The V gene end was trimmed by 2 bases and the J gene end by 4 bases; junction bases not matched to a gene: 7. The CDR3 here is CASSLGTAGSYGYTF. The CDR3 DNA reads TGTGCCAGCAGTTTAGGGACAGCTGGGAGCTATGGCTACACCTTC.

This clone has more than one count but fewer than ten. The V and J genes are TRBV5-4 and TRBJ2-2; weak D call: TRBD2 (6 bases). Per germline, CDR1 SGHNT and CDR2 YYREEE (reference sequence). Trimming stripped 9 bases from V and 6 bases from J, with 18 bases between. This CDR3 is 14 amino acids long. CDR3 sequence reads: CANSEGRGSGELFF. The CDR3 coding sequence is TGTGCCAACTCGGAGGGCCGAGGGTCCGGGGAGCTGTTTTTT. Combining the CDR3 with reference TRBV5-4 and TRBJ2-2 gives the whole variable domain ETGVTQSPTHLIKTRGQQVTLRCSSQSGHNTVSWYQQALGQGPQFIFQYYREEENGRGNFPPRFSGLQFPNYSSELNVNALELDDSALYLCANSEGRGSGELFFGEGSRLTVL.